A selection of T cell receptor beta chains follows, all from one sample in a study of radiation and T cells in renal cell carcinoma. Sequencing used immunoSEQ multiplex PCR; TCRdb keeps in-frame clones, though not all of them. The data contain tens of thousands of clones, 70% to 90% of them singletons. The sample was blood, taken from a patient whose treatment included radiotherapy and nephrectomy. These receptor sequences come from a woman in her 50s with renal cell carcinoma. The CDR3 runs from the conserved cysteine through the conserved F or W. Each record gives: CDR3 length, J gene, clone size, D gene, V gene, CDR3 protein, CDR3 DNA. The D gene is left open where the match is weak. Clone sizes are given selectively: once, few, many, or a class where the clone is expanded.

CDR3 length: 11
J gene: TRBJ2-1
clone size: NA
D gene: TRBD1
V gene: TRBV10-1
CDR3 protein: CASRGQGAIFF
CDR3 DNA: TGCGCCAGCAGGGGACAGGGGGCAATTTTCTTC

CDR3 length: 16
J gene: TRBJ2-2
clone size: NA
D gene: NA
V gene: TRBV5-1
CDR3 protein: CASSPYPGENTGELFF
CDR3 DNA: TGCGCCAGCAGCCCATATCCGGGGGAAAACACCGGGGAGCTGTTTTTT

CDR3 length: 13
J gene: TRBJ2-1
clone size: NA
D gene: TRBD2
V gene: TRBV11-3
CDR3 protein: CASRLAGGIEQFF
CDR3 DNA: TGTGCCAGCAGATTAGCGGGAGGCATTGAGCAGTTCTTC

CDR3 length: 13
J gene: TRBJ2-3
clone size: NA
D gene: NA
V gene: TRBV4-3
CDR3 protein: CASSPTLSDTQYF
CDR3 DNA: TGCGCCAGCAGCCCAACCCTTTCAGATACGCAGTATTTT

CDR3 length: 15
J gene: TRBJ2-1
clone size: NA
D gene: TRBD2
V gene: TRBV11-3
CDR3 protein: CASSSGLAGGNEQFF
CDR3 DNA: TGTGCCAGCAGCTCGGGACTAGCGGGAGGTAATGAGCAGTTCTTC

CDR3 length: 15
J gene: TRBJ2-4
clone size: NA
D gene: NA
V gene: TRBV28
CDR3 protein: CASSWKTVAKNIQYF
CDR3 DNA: TGTGCCAGCAGTTGGAAGACAGTAGCCAAAAACATTCAGTACTTC

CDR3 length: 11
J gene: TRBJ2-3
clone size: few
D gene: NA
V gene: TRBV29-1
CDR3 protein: CSFTVTDTQYF
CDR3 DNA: TGCAGCTTTACTGTCACAGATACGCAGTATTTT

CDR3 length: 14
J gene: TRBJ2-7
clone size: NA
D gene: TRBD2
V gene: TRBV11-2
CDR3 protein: CASTRWLAGVEQYF
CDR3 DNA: TGTGCCAGCACCAGGTGGCTAGCGGGAGTCGAGCAGTACTTC

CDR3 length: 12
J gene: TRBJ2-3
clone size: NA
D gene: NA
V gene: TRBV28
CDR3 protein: CASSSPTDTQYF
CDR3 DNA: TGTGCCAGCAGTAGCCCCACAGATACGCAGTATTTT

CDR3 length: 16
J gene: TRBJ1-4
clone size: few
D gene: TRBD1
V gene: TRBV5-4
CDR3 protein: CASSSETGATNEKLFF
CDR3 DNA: TGTGCCAGCAGCTCTGAGACAGGGGCAACTAATGAAAAACTGTTTTTT

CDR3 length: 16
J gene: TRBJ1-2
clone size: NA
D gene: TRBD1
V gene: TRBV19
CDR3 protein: CASSARTGALVYGYTF
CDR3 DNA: TGTGCCAGTAGTGCCCGGACAGGGGCTTTGGTCTATGGCTACACCTTC

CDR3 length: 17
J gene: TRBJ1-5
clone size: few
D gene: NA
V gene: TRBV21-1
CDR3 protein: CASSSKVIPGGNQPQHF
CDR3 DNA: TGTGCCAGCAGCAGCAAAGTAATCCCAGGGGGTAATCAGCCCCAGCATTTT

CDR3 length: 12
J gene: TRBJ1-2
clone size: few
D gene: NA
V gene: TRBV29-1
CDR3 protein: CSVEDTTRGYTF
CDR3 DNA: TGCAGCGTTGAAGACACCACCCGAGGCTACACCTTC

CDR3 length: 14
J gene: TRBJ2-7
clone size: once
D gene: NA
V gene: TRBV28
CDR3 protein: CASSLSPRGHEQYF
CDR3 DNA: TGTGCCAGCAGTTTATCGCCCAGGGGCCACGAGCAGTACTTC

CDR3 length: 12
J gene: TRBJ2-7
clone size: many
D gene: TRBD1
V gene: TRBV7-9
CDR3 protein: CASSYTGGEQYF
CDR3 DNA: TGTGCCAGCAGCTATACAGGGGGCGAGCAGTACTTC

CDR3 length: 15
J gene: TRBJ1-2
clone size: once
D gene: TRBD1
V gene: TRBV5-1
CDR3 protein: CASSLEGQGSYGYTF
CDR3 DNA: TGCGCCAGCAGCTTGGAGGGACAGGGAAGCTATGGCTACACCTTC

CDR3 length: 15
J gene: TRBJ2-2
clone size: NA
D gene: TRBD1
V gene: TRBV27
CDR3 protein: CASSLTGGSTGELFF
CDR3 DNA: TGTGCCAGCAGTTTAACAGGGGGCTCCACCGGGGAGCTGTTTTTT

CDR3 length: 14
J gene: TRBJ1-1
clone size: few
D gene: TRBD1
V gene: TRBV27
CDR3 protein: CASSGQGMDTEAFF
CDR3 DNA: TGTGCCAGCAGTGGACAGGGCATGGACACTGAAGCTTTCTTT

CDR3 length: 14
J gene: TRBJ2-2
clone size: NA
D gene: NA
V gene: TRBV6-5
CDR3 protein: CASSYTLDTGELFF
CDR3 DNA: TGTGCCAGCAGTTACACTCTCGACACCGGGGAGCTGTTTTTT

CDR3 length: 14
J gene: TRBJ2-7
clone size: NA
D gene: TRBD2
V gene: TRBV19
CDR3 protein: CASSVASGSNEQYF
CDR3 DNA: TGTGCCAGTAGTGTAGCTAGCGGATCCAACGAGCAGTACTTC

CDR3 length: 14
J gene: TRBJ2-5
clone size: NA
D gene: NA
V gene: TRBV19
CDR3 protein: CATSSPGIQETQYF
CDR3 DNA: TGTGCCACCTCCTCCCCGGGGATACAAGAGACCCAGTACTTC

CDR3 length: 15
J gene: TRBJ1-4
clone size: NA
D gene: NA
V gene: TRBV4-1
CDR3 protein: CASSQAGAGGEKLFF
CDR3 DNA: TGCGCCAGCAGCCAAGCCGGGGCAGGAGGGGAAAAACTGTTTTTT

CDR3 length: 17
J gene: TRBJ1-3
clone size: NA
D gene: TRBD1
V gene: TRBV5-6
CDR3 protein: CASSLSGTANSGNTIYF
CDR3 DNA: TGTGCCAGCAGCTTGTCTGGGACAGCAAACTCTGGAAACACCATATATTTT

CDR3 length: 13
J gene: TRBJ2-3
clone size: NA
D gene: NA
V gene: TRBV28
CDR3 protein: CASSSRPGGTQYF
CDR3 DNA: TGTGCCAGCAGTTCCCGACCAGGAGGCACGCAGTATTTT

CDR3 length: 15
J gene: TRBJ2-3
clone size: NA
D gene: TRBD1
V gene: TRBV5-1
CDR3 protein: CASSGGQGDTDTQYF
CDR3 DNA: TGCGCCAGCAGCGGGGGACAGGGAGACACAGATACGCAGTATTTT

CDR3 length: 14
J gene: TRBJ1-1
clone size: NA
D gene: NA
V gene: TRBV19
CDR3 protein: CASSINRLNTEAFF
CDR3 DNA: TGTGCCAGTAGTATCAACAGGCTGAACACTGAAGCTTTCTTT

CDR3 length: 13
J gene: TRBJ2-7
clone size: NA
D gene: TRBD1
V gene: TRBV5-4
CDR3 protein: CASSRGQGNEQYF
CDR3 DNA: TGTGCCAGCAGCCGCGGACAGGGCAACGAGCAGTACTTC

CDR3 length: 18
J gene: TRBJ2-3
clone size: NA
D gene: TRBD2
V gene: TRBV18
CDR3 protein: CASSPPGTSGGSTDTQYF
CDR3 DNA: TGTGCCAGCTCACCACCCGGGACTAGCGGGGGAAGCACAGATACGCAGTATTTT

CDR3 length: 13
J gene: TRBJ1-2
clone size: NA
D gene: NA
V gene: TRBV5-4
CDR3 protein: CASSTDRNYGYTF
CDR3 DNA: TGTGCCAGCAGCACCGACAGGAACTATGGCTACACCTTC